These T cell receptor beta chains were read from a single sample in a study of CD8+CD57+ T cells in acquired aplastic anemia. TCRdb re-called the reads through MiXCR, storing one row per CDR3 protein. The table includes around 180,000 distinct CDR3 sequences, 64% detected once. Specimen: sorted CD4+, CD8+, or CD8+CD57+ T cells (not recorded which) from PBMCs. The receptors originated from a human donor with severe aplastic anemia or a healthy control (not recorded which). Each CDR3 is given with its conserved first and last residue. A D gene is named only where the DNA matches it firmly. Clone size is shown for a subset of rows, as once, few, many or a class of expanded clone.

d_gene,j_gene,abundance,len,v_gene,CDR3aa,CDR3nt
NA,TRBJ1-5,once,12,TRBV20-1,CSAPDFTQAQHF,TGCAGTGCTCCGGACTTCACCCAGGCCCAGCATTTT
NA,TRBJ2-7,many,13,TRBV19,CASSVTASYEQYF,TGTGCCAGTAGTGTAACAGCCTCCTACGAGCAGTACTTC
NA,TRBJ2-7,many,10,TRBV2,CASSAGEQYF,TGTGCCAGCAGTGCAGGCGAGCAGTACTTC
TRBD2,TRBJ2-5,NA,12,TRBV20-1,CSAFGGGQTQYF,TGCAGTGCATTCGGGGGGGGTCAAACCCAGTACTTC
NA,TRBJ1-5,NA,13,TRBV20-1,CSASERGRQPQHF,TGCAGTGCTAGTGAGAGGGGACGTCAGCCCCAGCATTTT
NA,TRBJ1-2,NA,14,TRBV29-1,CSVFSGGKGYGYTF,TGCAGCGTTTTTTCCGGGGGCAAAGGCTATGGCTACACCTTC
TRBD1,TRBJ1-3,NA,15,TRBV10-3,CAISDLMGQGGTIYF,TGTGCCATCAGTGACCTCATGGGACAGGGAGGCACCATATATTTT
NA,TRBJ2-7,few,13,TRBV6-1,CASSYLTGHEQYF,TGTGCCAGCAGTTACCTCACAGGCCACGAGCAGTACTTC
NA,TRBJ1-4,many,15,TRBV4-1,CASSQDYLLPEKLFF,TGCGCCAGCAGCCAAGACTACTTACTACCTGAAAAACTGTTTTTT
TRBD1,TRBJ2-7,once,17,TRBV9,CASSPRDRGPTSYEQYF,TGTGCCAGCAGCCCCCGGGACAGGGGACCCACCTCCTACGAGCAGTACTTC
TRBD1,TRBJ2-7,NA,15,TRBV11-2,CASSNGQGVRYEQYF,TGTGCCAGCAGCAACGGACAGGGGGTTCGGTACGAGCAGTACTTC
TRBD1,TRBJ2-5,NA,11,TRBV9,CASSRDRAQYF,TGTGCCAGCAGCCGAGACAGGGCCCAGTACTTC
NA,TRBJ2-7,NA,15,TRBV10-3,CAIRVRTDYSYEQYF,TGTGCCATCAGGGTGAGGACAGACTACTCCTACGAGCAGTACTTC
NA,TRBJ1-1,NA,15,TRBV27,CASSYRTGMVAEAFF,TGTGCCAGCAGTTACCGGACCGGGATGGTCGCTGAAGCTTTCTTT
TRBD1,TRBJ1-2,NA,18,TRBV5-6,CASSQRGTGWTGGYGYTF,TGTGCCAGCAGCCAACGGGGGACGGGGTGGACAGGGGGCTATGGCTACACCTTC
NA,TRBJ2-7,NA,13,TRBV2,CASYGGVGGEQYF,TGTGCCAGCTACGGGGGAGTTGGAGGCGAGCAGTACTTC
TRBD2,TRBJ2-1,NA,15,TRBV24-1,CATSDISGRANEQFF,TGTGCCACCAGTGATATTAGCGGGAGGGCCAATGAGCAGTTCTTC
NA,TRBJ1-3,once,17,TRBV7-8,CASSLIQGKTSGNTIYF,TGTGCCAGCAGCCTTATACAGGGAAAAACCTCTGGAAACACCATATATTTT
TRBD1,TRBJ2-1,NA,14,TRBV7-9,CASRSGTGFGEQFF,TGTGCCAGCAGATCCGGGACAGGGTTTGGCGAGCAGTTCTTC
TRBD1,TRBJ1-1,NA,15,TRBV6-5,CASSYGDRGNTEAFF,TGTGCCAGCAGTTATGGGGACAGGGGGAACACTGAAGCTTTCTTT
NA,TRBJ1-5,NA,15,TRBV7-3,CASSTSGGARETQHF,TGTGCCAGCAGCACTAGCGGGGGGGCACGAGAGACCCAGCATTTT
NA,TRBJ1-5,NA,15,TRBV2,CASSEFGPQNQPQHF,TGTGCCAGCAGTGAATTTGGTCCCCAAAATCAGCCCCAGCATTTT